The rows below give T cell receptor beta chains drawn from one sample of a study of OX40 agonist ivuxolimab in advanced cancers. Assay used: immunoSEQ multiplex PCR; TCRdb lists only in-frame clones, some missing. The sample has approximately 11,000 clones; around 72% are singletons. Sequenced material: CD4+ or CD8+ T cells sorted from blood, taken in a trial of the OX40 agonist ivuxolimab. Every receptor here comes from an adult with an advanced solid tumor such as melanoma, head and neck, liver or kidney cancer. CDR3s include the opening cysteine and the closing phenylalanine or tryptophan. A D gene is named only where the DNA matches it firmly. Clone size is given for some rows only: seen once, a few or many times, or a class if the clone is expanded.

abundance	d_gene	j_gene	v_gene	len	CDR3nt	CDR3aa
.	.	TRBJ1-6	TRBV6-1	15	TGTGCCAGCAGTGAGGGGTTGGCAGTCCCCCCACCCCTCCACTTT	CASSEGLAVPPPLHF
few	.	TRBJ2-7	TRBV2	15	TGTGCCAGCAGTGAAGGCGGGGGCGTCCCCTACGAGCAGTACTTC	CASSEGGGVPYEQYF
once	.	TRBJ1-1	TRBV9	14	TGTGCCAGCAGCGTGTATGGGGGGAACACTGAAGCTTTCTTT	CASSVYGGNTEAFF
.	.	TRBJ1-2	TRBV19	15	TGTGCCAGTACCCTCCTCGACGGTTCCGGCTATGGCTACACCTTC	CASTLLDGSGYGYTF
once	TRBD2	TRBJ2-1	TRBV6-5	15	TGTGCCAGCAGCATTAGCGGGGACTCCTACAATGAGCAGTTCTTC	CASSISGDSYNEQFF
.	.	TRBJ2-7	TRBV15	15	TGTGCCACCAGCAGAGATTCAACAGGAGCCTACGAGCAGTACTTC	CATSRDSTGAYEQYF
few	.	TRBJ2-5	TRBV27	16	TGTGCCAGCAGTTTGTTCTCGGGTAGCGGAGAAGAGACCCAGTACTTC	CASSLFSGSGEETQYF
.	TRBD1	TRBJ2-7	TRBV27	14	TGTGCCAGCAGTGTTGACAGGGGTAGTTCCGAGCAGTACTTC	CASSVDRGSSEQYF
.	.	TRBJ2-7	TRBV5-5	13	TGTGCCAGCAGCTTGGGTTCGTTGGGCGAGCAGTACTTC	CASSLGSLGEQYF
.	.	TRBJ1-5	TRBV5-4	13	TGTGCCAGCAGCTTGGGAGGGGTTCAGCCCCAGCATTTT	CASSLGGVQPQHF
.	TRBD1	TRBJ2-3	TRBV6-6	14	TGTGCCAGCAGTTCGACAGGGGACACAGATACGCAGTATTTT	CASSSTGDTDTQYF
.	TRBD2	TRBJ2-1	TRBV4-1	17	TGCGCCAGCAGCCCGACTCGCGGGGGGGAACCAACCAATGAGCAGTTCTTC	CASSPTRGGEPTNEQFF
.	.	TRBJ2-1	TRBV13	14	TGTGCCAGCAGCTTAGCCGGGCGGAACAATGAGCAGTTCTTC	CASSLAGRNNEQFF
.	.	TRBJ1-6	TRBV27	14	TGTGCCAGCAGTTTGGTGTTAGGGTCCCTCACCCTCCACTTT	CASSLVLGSLTLHF
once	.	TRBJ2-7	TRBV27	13	TGTGCCAGCAGTTCTAATCATCCCTACGAGCAGTACTTC	CASSSNHPYEQYF
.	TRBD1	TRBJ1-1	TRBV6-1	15	TGTGCCAGCAGCGAGAGCCAGGGGGGGAACACTGAAGCTTTCTTT	CASSESQGGNTEAFF
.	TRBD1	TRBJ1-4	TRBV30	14	TGTGCCTGGAGTCGGACAGGGATCGATGAAAAACTGTTTTTT	CAWSRTGIDEKLFF
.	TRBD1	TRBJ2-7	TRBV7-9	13	TGTGCCAGCAGCCGGACAGGGCCTGACGAGCAGTACTTC	CASSRTGPDEQYF
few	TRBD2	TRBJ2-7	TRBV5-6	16	TGTGCCAGCAGCTGGGGTAGCGGGGGAGGCCCCAGCGAGCAGTACTTC	CASSWGSGGGPSEQYF
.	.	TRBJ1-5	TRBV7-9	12	TGTGCCAGCAGCACTTTCAATCAGCCCCAGCATTTT	CASSTFNQPQHF
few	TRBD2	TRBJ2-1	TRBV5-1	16	TGCGCCAGCAGCTTGGTGTCTAGCGGGGGTGACAATGAGCAGTTCTTC	CASSLVSSGGDNEQFF
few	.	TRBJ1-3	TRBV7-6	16	TGTGCCAGCAGCAGCTTAACTCAGGACAGCGGAAACACCATATATTTT	CASSSLTQDSGNTIYF
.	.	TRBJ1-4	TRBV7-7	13	TGTGCTAGCAGCTTAGAGTTTAATGAAAAACTGTTTTTT	CASSLEFNEKLFF
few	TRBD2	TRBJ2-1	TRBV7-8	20	TGTGCCAGCAGCTTAGTCCCTCTAGCGGGAGTGTTCCCCTACTACAATGAGCAGTTCTTC	CASSLVPLAGVFPYYNEQFF
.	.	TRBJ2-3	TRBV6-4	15	TGTGCCAGCAGTGACTCGATTGGGAACACAGATACGCAGTATTTT	CASSDSIGNTDTQYF
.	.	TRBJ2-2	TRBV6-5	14	TGTGCCAGTTCCGGAGAGGAGTTTAGCCGGGAGCTGTTTTTT	CASSGEEFSRELFF
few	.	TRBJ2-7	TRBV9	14	TGTGCCAGCAGCGTAGCGTATCGCGGCTACGAGCAGTACTTC	CASSVAYRGYEQYF
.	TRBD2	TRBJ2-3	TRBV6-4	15	TGTGCCAGCAGTAATAGCGGGGGGAGCACAGATACGCAGTATTTT	CASSNSGGSTDTQYF
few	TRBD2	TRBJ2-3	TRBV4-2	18	TGTGCCAGCAGCCTCACGACCATAGCGGGAGAGTCCACAGATACGCAGTATTTT	CASSLTTIAGESTDTQYF
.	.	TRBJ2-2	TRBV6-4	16	TGTGCCAGCAGTGACTCGGGGTCCGGCCCCACCGGGGAGCTGTTTTTT	CASSDSGSGPTGELFF
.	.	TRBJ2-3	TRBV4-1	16	TGCGCCAGCAGCCAAGAGAGGGTAGCAAGCACAGATACGCAGTATTTT	CASSQERVASTDTQYF
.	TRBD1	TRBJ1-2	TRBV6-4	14	TGTGCCAGCAGTGACTCGAAGGGGGCGGGTGGCTACACCTTC	CASSDSKGAGGYTF
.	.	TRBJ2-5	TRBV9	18	TGTGCCAGCAGCGTAGATGGGGGGGGCAGGGATTTCACTAGGACCCAGTACTTC	CASSVDGGGRDFTRTQYF
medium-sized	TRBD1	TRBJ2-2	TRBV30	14	TGTGCCTGGAGTTGGACAGGGAGGACCGGGGAGCTGTTTTTT	CAWSWTGRTGELFF
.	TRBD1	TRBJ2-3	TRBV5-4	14	TGTGCCAGCCGTAGAGGACAGGGGTTAGATACGCAGTATTTT	CASRRGQGLDTQYF
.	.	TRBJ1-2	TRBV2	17	TGTGCCAGCAGCCCCGGATCAATCTTACAGGGATCCTATGGCTACACCTTC	CASSPGSILQGSYGYTF
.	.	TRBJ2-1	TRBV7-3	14	TGTGCCAGCAGCTTAATGGGACCAGACAATGAGCAGTTCTTC	CASSLMGPDNEQFF
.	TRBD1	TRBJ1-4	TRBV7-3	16	TGTGCCAGCATCCACCAGGGGGAGGGAGGTAATGAAAAACTGTTTTTT	CASIHQGEGGNEKLFF
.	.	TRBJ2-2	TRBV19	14	TGTGCCAGTAAAAGGGCACCTGGGACCGGGGAGCTGTTTTTT	CASKRAPGTGELFF
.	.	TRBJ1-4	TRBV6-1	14	TGTGCCAGCAGATCCTGGGGGACTAATGAAAAACTGTTTTTT	CASRSWGTNEKLFF
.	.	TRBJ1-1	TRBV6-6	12	TGTGCCAGCAGTTACGAGAACACTGAAGCTTTCTTT	CASSYENTEAFF
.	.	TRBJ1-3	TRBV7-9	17	TGTGCCAGCAGCCAGTCCCAAGGCACAGGGAATGGAAACACCATATATTTT	CASSQSQGTGNGNTIYF
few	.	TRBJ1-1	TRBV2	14	TGTGCCAGCAGTGATGGTAACAGTAACACTGAAGCTTTCTTT	CASSDGNSNTEAFF
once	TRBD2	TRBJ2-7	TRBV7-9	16	TGTGCCAGCAGCTTTGAAAAACTAGCGGGAAGCTACGAGCAGTACTTC	CASSFEKLAGSYEQYF
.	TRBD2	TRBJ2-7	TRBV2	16	TGTGCCAGCAGTATTGGGTTTGGGACTAGGAGCTACGAGCAGTACTTC	CASSIGFGTRSYEQYF
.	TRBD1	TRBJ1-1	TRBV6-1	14	TGTGCCAGCAACGGACAGGGAGGTTTCACTGAAGCTTTCTTT	CASNGQGGFTEAFF
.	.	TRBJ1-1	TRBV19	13	TGTGCCAGTATGAATGGACAGAACACTGAAGCTTTCTTT	CASMNGQNTEAFF
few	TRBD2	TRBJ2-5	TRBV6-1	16	TGTGCCAGCAGTGAACTAGCGGGGGGACCTCAAGAGACCCAGTACTTC	CASSELAGGPQETQYF
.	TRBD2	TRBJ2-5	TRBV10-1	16	TGCGCCAGCAGCAGGGGTCCGGGACTAGCGATGGAGACCCAGTACTTC	CASSRGPGLAMETQYF
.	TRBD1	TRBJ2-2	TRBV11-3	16	TGTGCCAGCAGCTCCCTCGGGACAGGGGGCGTCGGGGAGCTGTTTTTT	CASSSLGTGGVGELFF
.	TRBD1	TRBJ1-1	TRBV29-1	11	TGCAGCGTTTTAGGGGGCAATCGGGCTTTCTTT	CSVLGGNRAFF
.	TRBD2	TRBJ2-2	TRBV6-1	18	TGTGCCAGCAGTGAACTGGCTGGCGGGGGGGCCGAAACCGGGGAGCTGTTTTTT	CASSELAGGGAETGELFF
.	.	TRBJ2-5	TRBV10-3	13	TGTGCCATCAGTGACCAGCTTAGAGAGACCCAGTACTTC	CAISDQLRETQYF
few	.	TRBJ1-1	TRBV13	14	TGTGCCAGCAGCCGCCCCGCCGGGAACACTGAAGCTTTCTTT	CASSRPAGNTEAFF
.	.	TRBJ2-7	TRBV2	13	TGTGCCAGCATGAAGGGAAAGGTCTACGAGCAGTACTTC	CASMKGKVYEQYF
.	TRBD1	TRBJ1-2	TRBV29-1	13	TGCAGCGTTGATGACAGGGGGTCTGGTGGCTACACCTTC	CSVDDRGSGGYTF
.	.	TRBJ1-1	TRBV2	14	TGTGCCAGCAGAAATACAGAGGGGGACACTGAAGCTTTCTTT	CASRNTEGDTEAFF
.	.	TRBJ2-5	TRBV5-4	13	TGTGCCAGCAGCCCGGATATGGGGGAGACCCAGTACTTC	CASSPDMGETQYF
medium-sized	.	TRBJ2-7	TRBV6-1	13	TGTGCCAGCAGTGGGGGAGAGGCGGACGAGCAGTACTTC	CASSGGEADEQYF